Below are 27 T cell receptor beta chains sequenced from a single sample in a study of tumor-infiltrating lymphocytes in oesophageal squamous cell carcinoma. TCRdb re-derived calls from the PCR reads in MiXCR, one entry per CDR3 protein. The sample includes fewer than 25,000 distinct CDR3 sequences, approximately 35% seen only once; the top ten take approximately 19%. The source material was esophageal tumor tissue. Every receptor here comes from a female donor with esophageal squamous cell carcinoma.

This clonotype was found many times. The genes are TRBV19 and TRBJ1-4; D possibly corresponds to TRBD1 (6 bases). V gave up 6 bases and J gave up 0 bases, with 14 bases separating them. This CDR3 region has 16 residues. The germline V gene has CDR1 LNHDA and CDR2 SQIVND (reference sequence). CDR3 sequence reads: CASRVGQLSTNEKLFF. CDR3 nucleotides: TGTGCCAGTAGGGTTGGACAGCTCTCAACTAATGAAAAACTGTTTTTT.

This clonotype was observed a handful of times. This chain connects TRBV18 to TRBJ1-5, with TRBD1 as a possible D gene (5 bases). The length of the CDR3 is 15 residues. V lost 2 bases to trimming and J lost 7 bases, with 15 bases between them. CDR1 and CDR2 (germline): KGHSH, LQKENI. The CDR3 reads CASSPSTHDSQPQHF. CDR3 nucleotides: TGTGCCAGCTCACCAAGTACTCACGACAGCCAGCCCCAGCATTTT.

The CDR3 region has the DNA TGTGCCAGCAGCTTAGATCCGCCTTTCGGAGTATCGAACGGGGAGCTGTTTTTT. It specifies CASSLDPPFGVSNGELFF. V is TRBV11-3 and J is TRBJ2-2; D uncertain. CDR1 is SGHNT, CDR2 YENEEA, per germline. The CDR3 runs to 18 residues. The germline V and J ends were trimmed by 0 bases and 7 bases, with 21 bases remaining between them.

V gene TRBV7-6 combines with J gene TRBJ2-1, with 12 bases matching TRBD2. CDR1 SGHVS and CDR2 FNYEAQ come from the germline V gene. With 5 bases clipped from V and 5 bases from J, the junction kept 7 bases outside the gene matches. The CDR3 extends over 16 amino acids. CDR3: CASSPPTSGRHNEQFF. For the CDR3, the DNA is TGTGCCAGCAGCCCCCCGACTAGCGGGAGACACAATGAGCAGTTCTTC.

This clonotype occurred many times. This chain connects TRBV10-3 to TRBJ2-1; D call uncertain. Germline V CDR1 and CDR2: ENHRY, SYGVKD. V was clipped by 3 bases and J by 9 bases, with 6 bases between them. The CDR3 spans 11 residues. CDR3 DNA sequence: TGTGCCATCAGTGAAGTGGTTGAGCAGTTCTTC. This translates into CAISEVVEQFF.

A word on this clonotype: A read error is possible here, since a much larger clone lies one base away. The chain recombines TRBV19 with TRBJ2-3; a possible D gene is TRBD1 (6 bases). Trimming took off 1 base at V and 14 bases at J, with 19 bases between the two ends. CDR1 LNHDA and CDR2 SQIVND come from the germline V gene (reference sequence). The CDR3 consists of 14 residues. CDR3 sequence: CASSIVRGTGELYF. The DNA for the CDR3 is TGTGCCAGTAGTATAGTCAGGGGCACCGGGGAGCTGTATTTT.

This clonotype is classed as medium-sized. The V and J genes are TRBV7-9 and TRBJ1-1; D call uncertain. In germline, CDR1 is SEHNR, CDR2 FQNEAQ (reference sequence). V gave up 5 bases and J gave up 5 bases, with 24 bases separating them. The length of the CDR3 is 17 residues. CDR3 region: CASSKDLRLTLETEAFF. The CDR3 DNA reads TGTGCCAGCAGCAAGGACCTACGGCTGACACTGGAGACTGAAGCTTTCTTT.

The chain joins TRBV11-2 to TRBJ2-1; D might be TRBD1 or TRBD2, each matching 5 bases. V lost 4 bases and J 1 base, leaving 14 bases between the germline ends. CDR1 SGHAT and CDR2 FQNNGV come from the germline V gene. There are 16 residues in the CDR3. The CDR3 region is CASSWLGDTSYNEQFF. CDR3 sequence (DNA): TGTGCCAGCAGCTGGTTGGGGGATACATCCTACAATGAGCAGTTCTTC. The full variable domain, in which reference TRBV11-2 and TRBJ2-1 provide the parts outside the CDR3, is EAGVAQSPRYKIIEKRQSVAFWCNPISGHATLYWYQQILGQGPKLLIQFQNNGVVDDSQLPKDRFSAERLKGVDSTLKIQPAKLEDSAVYLCASSWLGDTSYNEQFFGPGTRLTVL.

This clonotype showed up many times. The chain uses TRBV28 and TRBJ2-7, with D uncertain. CDR1 is MDHEN and CDR2 is SYDVKM in the germline V gene. The CDR3 sequence is 12 residues long. The germline V and J ends were trimmed by 5 bases and 5 bases, with 10 bases remaining between them. In DNA, the CDR3 is TGTGCCAGCAGTACGCCCCCCCACGAGCAGTACTTC. Its protein is CASSTPPHEQYF. Full variable domain (remainder filled in from reference TRBV28 and TRBJ2-7): DVKVTQSSRYLVKRTGEKVFLECVQDMDHENMFWYRQDPGLGLRLIYFSYDVKMKEKGDIPEGYSVSREKKERFSLILESASTNQTSMYLCASSTPPHEQYFGPGTRLTVT.

The genes are TRBV19 and TRBJ2-4, with TRBD2 identical over 9 bases. Judging by the DNA end, TRBJ2-7 fits better; the J call may be wrong. CDR3 length equals 14 residues. The germline V gene has CDR1 LNHDA and CDR2 SQIVND (reference sequence). CDR3 loop: CASSRLAVGYEQYF. The DNA of the CDR3 is TGTGCCAGTAGCAGACTAGCGGTGGGCTACGAGCAGTACTTC.

This clonotype turned up a few times. The rearrangement joins TRBV4-1 to TRBJ1-6; D not resolved. The CDR3 is 16 amino acids. Germline loops: CDR1 MGHRA, CDR2 YSYEKL. V lost 0 bases and J 0 bases, leaving 6 bases between the germline ends. The CDR3 coding sequence is TGCGCCAGCAGCCAAGATATGAGCTCCTATAATTCACCCCTCCACTTT. Residues: CASSQDMSSYNSPLHF.

CDR3 protein: CASREREDTDTQYF. The CDR3 region has the DNA TGTGCCAGCAGGGAGAGGGAGGACACAGATACGCAGTATTTT. The chain links TRBV7-2 to TRBJ2-3; tentatively, D is TRBD2 (6 bases). CDR1 is SGHTA, CDR2 FQGNSA, per germline. The germline V and J ends were trimmed by 6 bases and 2 bases, with 12 bases remaining between them. The CDR3 loop spans 14 amino acids.

The chain carries TRBV14 and TRBJ2-1, with 7 bases identical to TRBD2. With V trimmed by 0 bases and J by 9 bases, 14 bases remained unmatched. The germline CDR1 and CDR2 sequences are SGHDN and FVKESK. CDR3 length equals 17 residues. This CDR3 reads CASSQDQDWRESGEQFF. The CDR3 DNA is TGTGCCAGCAGCCAAGATCAAGACTGGCGGGAGTCTGGTGAGCAGTTCTTC.

This chain connects TRBV4-1 to TRBJ2-5, with 7 bases identical to TRBD1. The closer fit of TRBJ2-1 to the DNA end suggests the J call may be wrong. The germline CDR1 and CDR2 sequences are MGHRA and YSYEKL. There are 16 residues in the CDR3. The CDR3, as DNA: TGCGCCAGCAGCCAAGGGTCGGACAGGCTAACCTACGAGCAGTTCTTC. Translation: CASSQGSDRLTYEQFF.

A remark on this clonotype: The limits of the CDR3 on the DNA are not certain, so only TCRdb's listed CDR3 is given. The V gene is TRBV7-6, the J gene TRBJ2-6; TRBD1 reflects the table's D call only, with no check against the DNA. The CDR3 length equals 15 residues, ends included. Per germline, CDR1 SGHVS and CDR2 FNYEAQ. This chain's CDR3 is CASSPGPQRWLHLRF.

This clonotype was seen ten or more times. V is TRBV12-3 or TRBV12-4 and J is TRBJ1-1; D is unclear. The CDR3 runs 12 residues. V was clipped by 0 bases and J by 5 bases, with 4 bases between them. CDR3 in DNA: TGTGCCAGCAGTTTAGCCGGTACTGAAGCTTTCTTT. Its translation: CASSLAGTEAFF.

The chain couples TRBV18 to TRBJ2-2, with TRBD1 matching over 8 bases. This CDR3 is built from 16 residues. Germline CDR1 is KGHSH and CDR2 is LQKENI. The trim removed 4 bases at V and 4 bases at J, leaving 8 bases unmatched. The CDR3 protein is CASSQTGALGTGELFF. For the CDR3, the DNA is TGTGCCAGCTCACAGACAGGGGCCCTGGGCACCGGGGAGCTGTTTTTT.

In its sample, this clonotype was seen many times. The chain recombines TRBV5-1 with TRBJ1-4; 9 positions match TRBD1. The V gene's germline CDR1 is SGHRS and CDR2 YFSETQ. The CDR3 runs to 15 residues. The junction had 8 bases not matched to a gene; V was cut back by 3 bases and J by 8 bases. Here the CDR3 reads CASSWNTGGAEKLFF. The CDR3 DNA reads as TGCGCCAGCAGCTGGAATACAGGGGGCGCCGAAAAACTGTTTTTT.

This chain connects TRBV4-2 to TRBJ1-1; a weak D match, TRBD1 (6 bases). There are 14 residues in the CDR3. V was cut by 4 bases and J by 7 bases, with 16 bases left in between. The germline V gene encodes CDR1 LGHNA and CDR2 YNFKEQ. The CDR3 nucleotides read TGTGCCAGCAGCCCACACAGGGAATTTAATGAAGCTTTCTTT. Translated: CASSPHREFNEAFF.

This clonotype was seen repeatedly, ten times or more. The chain employs TRBV24-1 and TRBJ2-1; 9 bases match TRBD1. Per the germline V gene, CDR1 is KGHDR and CDR2 is SFDVKD. V was pared by 7 bases and J by 5 bases, with 11 bases of the junction left unmatched. CDR3 length equals 16 residues. The CDR3 loop is CATSVSGTGYNNEQFF. CDR3 DNA: TGTGCCACCAGCGTGTCTGGGACAGGGTATAACAATGAGCAGTTCTTC.

Many counts were recorded for this clonotype. The chain carries TRBV19 and TRBJ1-1; 9 positions agree with TRBD1. The CDR3 runs to 14 residues. V shed 8 bases, J shed 2 bases, and the junction held 6 bases outside the gene matches. Germline V gene lookup returns CDR1 LNHDA and CDR2 SQIVND (reference sequence). The CDR3 spells CASPGTGTNTEAFF. CDR3 bases: TGTGCCAGTCCCGGGACAGGGACTAACACTGAAGCTTTCTTT. Supplemented by reference TRBV19 and TRBJ1-1, the full variable domain reads DGGITQSPKYLFRKEGQNVTLSCEQNLNHDAMYWYRQDPGQGLRLIYYSQIVNDFQKGDIAEGYSVSREKKESFPLTVTSAQKNPTAFYLCASPGTGTNTEAFFGQGTRLTVV.

The genes are TRBV25-1 and TRBJ2-4, with D tentatively TRBD2 (5 bases). Germline-derived CDR1 and CDR2 are MGHDK and SYGVNS. The V end was cut by 5 bases, the J end by 13 bases, with 24 bases between. The CDR3 is 15 residues long. The CDR3 DNA sequence: TGTGCCAGCAGTACTGACTGGGGAGCCTACAATGAGCAGTACTTC. Amino acid sequence: CASSTDWGAYNEQYF.

This clonotype was seen at least ten times. The chain is built from TRBV28 and TRBJ2-1; 8 bases match TRBD2. The CDR3 sequence is 20 residues long. The junction had 19 bases not matched to a gene; V was cut back by 5 bases and J by 1 base. Germline assignment: CDR1 MDHEN and CDR2 SYDVKM. The CDR3 region is CASSKRTRSSGKESYNEQFF. The CDR3 region has the DNA TGTGCCAGCAGTAAAAGGACACGTAGTAGCGGGAAAGAATCCTACAATGAGCAGTTCTTC.

Comment on this clonotype: In this CDR3 the conserved last residue, phenylalanine or tryptophan, is missing, so a read error is likely. The chain employs TRBV12-3 or TRBV12-4 and TRBJ1-1; no firm D call. V lost 3 bases and J lost 6, with 5 bases in between. The CDR3 covers 11 residues. The DNA for the CDR3 is TGTGCCAGCAGTTTCGGCTCTGAAGCTTTCTCT. Translated, it gives CASSFGSEAFS.

This clonotype was counted once. The V call is TRBV27, the J call TRBJ2-3; 8 bases align to TRBD1. The J call may be faulty, since TRBJ2-5 better matches the DNA end. The CDR3 has 15 amino acids. CDR1 and CDR2 (germline): MNHEY, SMNVEV (reference sequence). CDR3 loop: CASSLRGQAEETQYF. CDR3 nucleotides: TGTGCCAGCAGTCTACGGGGACAGGCTGAAGAGACCCAGTACTTC.

V gene TRBV6-6 combines with J gene TRBJ2-4, with unresolved D. The J call is in doubt because the DNA end fits TRBJ2-7 better. There are 13 residues in the CDR3. CDR1 is MNHNY, CDR2 SVGAGI, per germline (reference sequence). The CDR3 loop reads CASSYSDGYEQYF. Here the CDR3 DNA reads TGTGCCAGCAGTTACTCTGACGGATACGAGCAGTACTTC.

This clonotype occurred a few times. V is TRBV27 and J is TRBJ2-5; 10 positions agree with TRBD1. The CDR3 contains 14 residues. The V gene's germline CDR1 is MNHEY and CDR2 SMNVEV (reference sequence). V was clipped by 8 bases and J by 5 bases; unmatched bases: 8. CDR3 bases: TGTGCCAGCGGGTGGGACAGGGGCTGGGAGACCCAGTACTTC. This sequence encodes CASGWDRGWETQYF.